One sample yielded the 16 T cell receptor beta chains listed below, sequenced in a study of cytomegalovirus exposure and HLA in healthy donors. This table comes from immunoSEQ multiplex PCR, and its TCRdb copy is limited to in-frame clones, with some not included. The sample includes 90,000 to 150,000 clones, 88% of them seen just once. The sequenced material came from PBMCs. The receptors were gathered from a woman younger than 35 in good health and CMV-seropositive.

The chain combines TRBV5-1 with TRBJ2-6; 14 bases fit TRBD2. Germline V CDR1 and CDR2: SGHRS, YFSETQ. V dropped 5 bases and J dropped 4; count of bases not matched to a gene: 11. This CDR3 has 19 amino acids. CDR3: CASRGTSGRLVSGANVLTF. The CDR3 DNA is TGCGCCAGCAGGGGGACTAGCGGGAGATTGGTTTCCGGGGCCAACGTCCTGACTTTC.

V gene TRBV10-3 combines with J gene TRBJ2-7; tentative D call: TRBD1 (6 bases). Germline-derived CDR1 and CDR2 are ENHRY and SYGVKD. With 6 bases removed from V and 4 bases from J, the gap between germline ends came to 10 bases. The CDR3 contains 12 residues. The CDR3, as DNA: TGTGCCATCAGCTCGGACAGTTACGAGCAGTACTTC. Translated, it gives CAISSDSYEQYF.

The gene calls are TRBV4-3 and TRBJ2-1, with D possibly TRBD1 on 6 matching bases. Germline CDR1 reads LGHNA; CDR2 reads YSLEER. The CDR3 covers 15 residues. V shed 0 bases and J shed 4 bases, with 10 bases lying between them. The CDR3 here is CASSQEGQIYNEQFF. CDR3 DNA sequence: TGCGCCAGCAGCCAAGAAGGACAGATTTACAATGAGCAGTTCTTC.

The chain recombines TRBV5-1 with TRBJ2-7, with D possibly being TRBD1 (5 bases). The V end was cut by 7 bases, the J end by 4 bases, with 15 bases between. The CDR3 covers 13 residues. Germline V gene data show CDR1 as SGHRS and CDR2 as YFSETQ. The CDR3 nucleotides are TGCGCCAGCGGTAGGGGTGAGACTTACGAGCAGTACTTC. Residues: CASGRGETYEQYF.

J is TRBJ1-2 and V is TRBV5-4; D unresolved. Per the germline V gene, CDR1 is SGHNT and CDR2 is YYREEE (reference sequence). The CDR3 length is 15 residues. V shed 3 bases and J shed 0 bases, with 12 bases lying between them. The CDR3, as DNA: TGTGCCAGCAGCTCCGAGAGGGAAGCTAACTATGGCTACACCTTC. Translation: CASSSEREANYGYTF.

This chain connects TRBV2 to TRBJ2-3; TRBD2 agrees at 7 bases. Germline lookup yields CDR1 SNHLY and CDR2 FYNNEI. V gave up 2 bases and J gave up 1 base; unmatched junction bases: 3. The CDR3 runs to 15 residues. This chain's CDR3 is CASSEKAGGTDTQYF. The CDR3 DNA sequence: TGTGCCAGCAGTGAAAAGGCGGGGGGCACAGATACGCAGTATTTT.

This clone was picked up a small number of times. The chain employs TRBV4-2 and TRBJ2-7; TRBD2 matches at 8 bases. The germline V gene encodes CDR1 LGHNA and CDR2 YNFKEQ. V gave up 0 bases and J gave up 6 bases; unmatched junction bases: 1. This CDR3 has 13 residues. CDR3 sequence reads: CASSQDGGGEQYF. The CDR3 bases are TGTGCCAGCAGCCAAGACGGGGGGGGCGAGCAGTACTTC.

V and J are TRBV29-1 and TRBJ2-7; 11 positions agree with TRBD1. The CDR3 is made up of 14 amino acids. The trim removed 5 bases at V and 5 bases at J, leaving 8 bases unmatched. CDR1 is SQVTM and CDR2 is ANQGSEA in the germline V gene. The CDR3 nucleotides are TGCAGCGTTCTAGCGGACAGGGGGCGTCACGAGCAGTACTTC. It yields the protein CSVLADRGRHEQYF.

This clone has a single count. The chain couples TRBV7-3 to TRBJ2-1; TRBD2 matches at 8 bases. Looked up from germline, CDR1 is SGHTA and CDR2 is FQGTGA. The CDR3 is made up of 16 amino acids. J was trimmed by 6 bases and V by 5 bases; bases with no gene match: 12. CDR3 protein: CASSPFSGSLPNEQFF. For the CDR3, the DNA is TGTGCCAGCAGCCCCTTCAGCGGGAGCCTCCCCAATGAGCAGTTCTTC.

The chain employs TRBV30 and TRBJ1-1; TRBD1 matches at 7 bases. This CDR3 is 12 amino acids long. Unmatched junction bases numbered 6, after V lost 5 bases and J lost 6 bases. Germline V gene lookup returns CDR1 GTSNPN and CDR2 SVGIG (reference sequence). This CDR3 reads CAWDRVHAEAFF. The DNA of the CDR3 is TGTGCCTGGGACAGGGTGCATGCTGAAGCTTTCTTT. Together with reference TRBV30 and TRBJ1-1, the CDR3 gives the full variable domain: SQTIHQWPATLVQPVGSPLSLECTVEGTSNPNLYWYRQAAGRGLQLLFYSVGIGQISSEVPQNLSASRPQDRQFILSSKKLLLSDSGFYLCAWDRVHAEAFFGQGTRLTVV.

The genes are TRBV5-6 and TRBJ1-2; D ambiguous. Trimming removed 2 bases from V and 1 base from J, with 15 bases in between. Germline V gene sequence: CDR1 SGHDT, CDR2 YYEEEE. The CDR3 sequence is 16 residues long. CDR3 in amino acids: CASSFNGDILNYGYTF. DNA of the CDR3: TGTGCCAGCAGCTTCAACGGGGATATCCTTAACTATGGCTACACCTTC.

The rearrangement joins TRBV6-6 to TRBJ1-2; weak D call: TRBD1 (6 bases). Germline CDR1 and CDR2: MNHNY and SVGAGI (reference sequence). Trimming took off 6 bases at V and 8 bases at J, with 16 bases between the two ends. CDR3 length: 13 residues. CDR3 DNA sequence: TGTGCCAGCAGCCCCGACGGGACATCCGGCTACACCTTC. The encoded protein is CASSPDGTSGYTF.

This clone was observed a handful of times. The chain combines TRBV5-1 with TRBJ2-1; D remains ambiguous. In germline, CDR1 is SGHRS, CDR2 YFSETQ. Between the trimmed V and J ends, which lost 4 bases and 7 bases, there was a span of 6 bases. The CDR3 contains 11 residues. CDR3 sequence reads: CASSTENEQFF. The CDR3 bases are TGCGCCAGCAGCACAGAGAATGAGCAGTTCTTC.

The CDR3 reads CASGLTLAEISSYNEQFF. The CDR3 DNA reads TGTGCTAGTGGTTTGACTCTAGCGGAGATAAGCTCCTACAATGAGCAGTTCTTC. J is TRBJ2-1 and V is TRBV12-5; TRBD2 aligns across 7 bases. The CDR3 has 18 residues. V trimming: 2 bases; J trimming: 0 bases; junction bases outside the gene matches: 10. The V gene's germline CDR1 is LGHNT and CDR2 FRNRAP.

The chain joins TRBV9 to TRBJ2-3, with a tentative D call TRBD2 (6 bases). Per germline, CDR1 SGDLS and CDR2 YYNGEE. Trimming shortened V by 4 bases and J by 5 bases, and 14 bases separated the two germline ends. The CDR3 contains 14 residues. The CDR3: CASSPSVRGDTQYF. Here the CDR3 DNA reads TGTGCCAGCAGCCCTAGCGTTAGAGGAGATACGCAGTATTTT.

The chain employs TRBV15 and TRBJ2-7; maybe TRBD2 (6 bases). The V gene lost 0 bases and the J gene lost 5 bases, with 17 bases spanning the gap. The CDR3 loop spans 16 amino acids. CDR1 is LNHNV and CDR2 is YYDKDF in the germline V gene (reference sequence). The CDR3 nucleotides read TGTGCCACCAGCAGAGAGTCGGGGAGGCCCCCCGACGAGCAGTACTTC. Its translation is CATSRESGRPPDEQYF.